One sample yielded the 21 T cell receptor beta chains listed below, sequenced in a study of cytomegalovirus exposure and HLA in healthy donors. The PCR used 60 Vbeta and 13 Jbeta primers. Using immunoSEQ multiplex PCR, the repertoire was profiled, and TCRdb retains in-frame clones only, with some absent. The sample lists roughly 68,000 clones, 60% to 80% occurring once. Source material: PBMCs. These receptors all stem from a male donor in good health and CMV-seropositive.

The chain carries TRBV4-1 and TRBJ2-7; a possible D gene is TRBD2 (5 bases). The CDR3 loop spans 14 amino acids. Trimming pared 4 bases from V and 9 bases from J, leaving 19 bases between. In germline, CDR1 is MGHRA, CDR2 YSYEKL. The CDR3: CASSLLTGSDGQYF. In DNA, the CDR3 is TGCGCCAGCAGCCTTTTGACGGGGTCTGACGGGCAGTACTTC.

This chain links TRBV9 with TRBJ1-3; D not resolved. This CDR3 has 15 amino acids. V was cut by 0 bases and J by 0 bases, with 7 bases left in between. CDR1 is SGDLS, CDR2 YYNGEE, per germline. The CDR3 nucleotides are TGTGCCAGCAGCGTAGCTGGGAGCTCTGGAAACACCATATATTTT. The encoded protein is CASSVAGSSGNTIYF.

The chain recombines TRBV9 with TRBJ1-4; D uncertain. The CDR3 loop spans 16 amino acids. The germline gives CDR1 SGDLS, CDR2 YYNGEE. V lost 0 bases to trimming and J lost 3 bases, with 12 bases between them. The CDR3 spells CASSVAPQNSNEKLFF. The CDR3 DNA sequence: TGTGCCAGCAGCGTAGCCCCACAGAACTCTAATGAAAAACTGTTTTTT. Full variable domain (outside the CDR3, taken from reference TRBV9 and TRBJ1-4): DSGVTQTPKHLITATGQRVTLRCSPRSGDLSVYWYQQSLDQGLQFLIQYYNGEERAKGNILERFSAQQFPDLHSELNLSSLELGDSALYFCASSVAPQNSNEKLFFGSGTQLSVL.

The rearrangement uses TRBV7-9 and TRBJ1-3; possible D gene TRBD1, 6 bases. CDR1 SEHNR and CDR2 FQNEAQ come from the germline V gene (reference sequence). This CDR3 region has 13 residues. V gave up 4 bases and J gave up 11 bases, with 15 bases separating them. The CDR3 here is CASSYATGAAIYF. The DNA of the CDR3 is TGTGCCAGCAGCTACGCGACAGGCGCGGCCATATATTTT.

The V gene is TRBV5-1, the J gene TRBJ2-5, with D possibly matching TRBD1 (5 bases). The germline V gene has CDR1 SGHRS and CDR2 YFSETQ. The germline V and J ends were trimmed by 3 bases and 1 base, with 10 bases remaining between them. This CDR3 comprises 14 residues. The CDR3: CASSWWTIQETQYF. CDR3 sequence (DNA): TGCGCCAGCAGCTGGTGGACAATCCAAGAGACCCAGTACTTC. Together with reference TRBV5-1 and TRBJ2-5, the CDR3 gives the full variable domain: KAGVTQTPRYLIKTRGQQVTLSCSPISGHRSVSWYQQTPGQGLQFLFEYFSETQRNKGNFPGRFSGRQFSNSRSEMNVSTLELGDSALYLCASSWWTIQETQYFGPGTRLLVL.

CDR3 sequence: CASSHIRGTGVFGYTF. In DNA, the CDR3 is TGCGCCAGCAGCCACATCCGCGGGACAGGGGTTTTTGGCTACACCTTC. This rearrangement joins TRBV4-1 to TRBJ1-2; 10 bases match TRBD1. Germline assignment: CDR1 MGHRA and CDR2 YSYEKL. CDR3 length equals 16 residues. The V segment lost 3 bases and the J segment 7 bases; nucleotides outside the gene matches: 11.

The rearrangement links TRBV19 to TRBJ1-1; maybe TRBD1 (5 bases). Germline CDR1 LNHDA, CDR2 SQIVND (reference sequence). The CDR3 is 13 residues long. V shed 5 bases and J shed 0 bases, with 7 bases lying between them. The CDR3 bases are TGTGCCAGTAGTGCCAGGGTGAACACTGAAGCTTTCTTT. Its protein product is CASSARVNTEAFF.

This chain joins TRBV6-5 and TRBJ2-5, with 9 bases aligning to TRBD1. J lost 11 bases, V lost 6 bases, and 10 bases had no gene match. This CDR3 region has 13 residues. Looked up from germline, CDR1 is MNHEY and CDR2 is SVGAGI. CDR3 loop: CASRPDRGGWQYF. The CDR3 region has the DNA TGTGCCAGCAGACCGGACAGGGGCGGGTGGCAGTACTTC.

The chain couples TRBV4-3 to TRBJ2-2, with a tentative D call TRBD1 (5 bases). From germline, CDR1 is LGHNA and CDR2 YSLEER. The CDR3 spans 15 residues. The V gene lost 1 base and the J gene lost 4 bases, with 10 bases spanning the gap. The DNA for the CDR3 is TGCGCCAGCAGCCAAGCTGGGGCCATCACCGGGGAGCTGTTTTTT. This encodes CASSQAGAITGELFF.

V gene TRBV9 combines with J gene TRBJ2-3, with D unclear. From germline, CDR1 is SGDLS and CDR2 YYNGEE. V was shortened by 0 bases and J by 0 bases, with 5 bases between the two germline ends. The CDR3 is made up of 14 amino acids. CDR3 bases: TGTGCCAGCAGCGTAGTCATGAGCACAGATACGCAGTATTTT. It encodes CASSVVMSTDTQYF.

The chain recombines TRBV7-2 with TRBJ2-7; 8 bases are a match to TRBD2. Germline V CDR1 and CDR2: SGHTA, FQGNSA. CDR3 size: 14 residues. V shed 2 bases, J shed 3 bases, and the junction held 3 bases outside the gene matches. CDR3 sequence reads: CASSLTLAGYEQYF. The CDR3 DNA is TGTGCCAGCAGCTTAACGCTAGCGGGCTACGAGCAGTACTTC. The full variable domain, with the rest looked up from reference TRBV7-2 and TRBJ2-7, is GAGVSQSPSNKVTEKGKDVELRCDPISGHTALYWYRQSLGQGLEFLIYFQGNSAPDKSGLPSDRFSAERTGGSVSTLTIQRTQQEDSAVYLCASSLTLAGYEQYFGPGTRLTVT.

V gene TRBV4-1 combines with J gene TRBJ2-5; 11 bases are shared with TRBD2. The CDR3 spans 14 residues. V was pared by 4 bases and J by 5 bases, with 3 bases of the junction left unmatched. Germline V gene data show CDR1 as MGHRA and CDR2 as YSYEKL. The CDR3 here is CASSLTSGEETQYF. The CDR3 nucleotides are TGCGCCAGCAGCCTGACTAGCGGGGAGGAGACCCAGTACTTC.

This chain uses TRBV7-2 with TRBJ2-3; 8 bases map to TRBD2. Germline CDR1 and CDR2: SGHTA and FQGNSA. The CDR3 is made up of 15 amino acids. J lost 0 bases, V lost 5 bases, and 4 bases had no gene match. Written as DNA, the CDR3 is TGTGCCAGCAGCGGACTAGCCTATAGCACAGATACGCAGTATTTT. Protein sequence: CASSGLAYSTDTQYF.

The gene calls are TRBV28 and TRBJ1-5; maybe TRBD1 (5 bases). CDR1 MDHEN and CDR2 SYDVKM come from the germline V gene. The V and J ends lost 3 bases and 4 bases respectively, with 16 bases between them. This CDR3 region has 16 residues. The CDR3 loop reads CASSFMGGGINQPQHF. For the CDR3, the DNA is TGTGCCAGCAGTTTTATGGGCGGGGGAATTAATCAGCCCCAGCATTTT.

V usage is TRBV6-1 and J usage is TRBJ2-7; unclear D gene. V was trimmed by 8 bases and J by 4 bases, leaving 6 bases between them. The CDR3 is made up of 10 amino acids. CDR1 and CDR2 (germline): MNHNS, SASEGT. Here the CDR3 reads CASSRYEQYF. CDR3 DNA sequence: TGTGCCAGCTCGAGGTACGAGCAGTACTTC.

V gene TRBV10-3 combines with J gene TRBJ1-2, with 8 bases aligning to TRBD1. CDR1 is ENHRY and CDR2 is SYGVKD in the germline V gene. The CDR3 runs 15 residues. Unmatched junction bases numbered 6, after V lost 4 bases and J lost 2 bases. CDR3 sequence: CAISASGTGNYGYTF. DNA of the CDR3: TGTGCCATCAGTGCATCCGGGACAGGAAACTATGGCTACACCTTC.

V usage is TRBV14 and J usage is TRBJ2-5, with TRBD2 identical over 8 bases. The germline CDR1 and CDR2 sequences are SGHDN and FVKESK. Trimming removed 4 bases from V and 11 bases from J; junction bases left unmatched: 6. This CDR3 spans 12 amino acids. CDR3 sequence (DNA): TGTGCCAGCAGCCTCACCGGGAGGGGACAGTACTTC. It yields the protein CASSLTGRGQYF.

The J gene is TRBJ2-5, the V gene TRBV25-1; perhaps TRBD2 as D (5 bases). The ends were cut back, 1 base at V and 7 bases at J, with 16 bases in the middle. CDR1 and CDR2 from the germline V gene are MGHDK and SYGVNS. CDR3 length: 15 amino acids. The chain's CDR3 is CASSEWTSGLGTQYF. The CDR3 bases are TGTGCCAGCAGTGAATGGACGTCGGGGTTGGGGACCCAGTACTTC.

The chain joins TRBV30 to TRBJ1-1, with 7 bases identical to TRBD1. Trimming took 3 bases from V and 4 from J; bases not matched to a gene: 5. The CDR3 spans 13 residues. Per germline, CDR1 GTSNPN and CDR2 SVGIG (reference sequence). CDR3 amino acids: CAWRPPGGTEAFF. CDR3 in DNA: TGTGCCTGGAGGCCCCCAGGGGGCACTGAAGCTTTCTTT.

This CDR3 is CASSLGGSPSTDTQYF. The CDR3 nucleotides read TGTGCCAGCAGCTTGGGCGGGTCACCTAGCACAGATACGCAGTATTTT. V and J are TRBV7-3 and TRBJ2-3; the D gene is possibly TRBD2 (5 bases). The germline V gene has CDR1 SGHTA and CDR2 FQGTGA. V was clipped by 3 bases and J by 0 bases, with 13 bases between them. The length of the CDR3 is 16 residues.

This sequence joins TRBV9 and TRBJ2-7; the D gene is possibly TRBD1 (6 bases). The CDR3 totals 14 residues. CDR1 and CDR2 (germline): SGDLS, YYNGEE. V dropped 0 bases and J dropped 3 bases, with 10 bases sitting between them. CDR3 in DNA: TGTGCCAGCAGCGTAGGGTCAGGGGACTACGAGCAGTACTTC. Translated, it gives CASSVGSGDYEQYF.